These T cell receptor beta chains were read from a single sample in a study of T cell responses to AZD1222 COVID-19 vaccine. Profiled with immunoSEQ multiplex PCR; TCRdb holds only in-frame clones, not every one. The sample carries 140,000 to 150,000 clones, approximately 94% recorded once. This specimen consisted of peripheral blood, obtained on day 0 of AZD1222 vaccination. These receptors were collected from an adult in good health. CDR3s include the opening cysteine and the closing phenylalanine or tryptophan. Fields, in order: V gene, clone size, J gene, D gene, CDR3 DNA, CDR3 protein. A D gene is named only where the DNA matches it firmly. Size is stated for part of the rows, as once, few or many counts, or as a class when the clone is expanded.

TRBV7-3,NA,TRBJ2-3,NA,TGTGCCAGCAGCCTAACTGGGGGCGGCACAGATACGCAGTATTTT,CASSLTGGGTDTQYF
TRBV11-2,NA,TRBJ1-1,NA,TGTGCCAGTGAACAGATTGTGAACACTGAAGCTTTCTTT,CASEQIVNTEAFF
TRBV27,NA,TRBJ1-1,NA,TGTGCCAGCAGTTTTGACGGGGCGAACACTGAAGCTTTCTTT,CASSFDGANTEAFF
TRBV5-1,NA,TRBJ1-4,NA,TGCGCCAGCAGCCCGCTCGGACGGGGAGTCGAAAAGGGACTGTTTTTT,CASSPLGRGVEKGLFF
TRBV25-1,NA,TRBJ2-5,NA,TGTGCCACCACAGGGTGGGAGACCCAGTACTTC,CATTGWETQYF
TRBV7-9,NA,TRBJ2-4,NA,TGTGCCAGCAGGATCCCCTGGGGTGGGGGCTTAGCCAAAAACATTCAGTACTTC,CASRIPWGGGLAKNIQYF
TRBV11-1,once,TRBJ1-1,NA,TGTGCCAGCAGCTTAGCCTTCGGGGCCAAAGCTTTCTTT,CASSLAFGAKAFF
TRBV30,once,TRBJ1-1,NA,TGTGCCTGGAGGGGAATGGGTAAATACACTGAAGCTTTCTTT,CAWRGMGKYTEAFF
TRBV10-1,few,TRBJ2-3,NA,TGCGCCAGCAGTGCGGACAGCACAGATACGCAGTATTTT,CASSADSTDTQYF
TRBV9,NA,TRBJ1-1,NA,TGTGCCAGCAGCGTAGTAGAGACCGCGAACACTGAAGCTTTCTTT,CASSVVETANTEAFF
TRBV30,NA,TRBJ1-6,NA,TGTGCCTGGAGGTCCGCGGGGGCCCAGAGCCTTCGGCCCCTCCACTTT,CAWRSAGAQSLRPLHF
TRBV24-1,NA,TRBJ1-5,TRBD1,TGTGCCACCAGTGGGCAGGGGGGCATCAATAGCAATCAGCCCCAGCATTTT,CATSGQGGINSNQPQHF
TRBV5-4,NA,TRBJ2-1,NA,TGTGCCAGCAGCTTGGCCCGGGAGCAGTTCTTC,CASSLAREQFF
TRBV7-8,NA,TRBJ1-1,TRBD1,TGTGCCAGCAGCTTAGGACAGGGGGTATTCACTGAAGCTTTCTTT,CASSLGQGVFTEAFF
TRBV7-8,NA,TRBJ2-2,NA,TGTGCCAGCAGCTTAGTGGCAGGAGGGGACACCGGGGAGCTGTTTTTT,CASSLVAGGDTGELFF
TRBV11-3,few,TRBJ2-2,TRBD2,TGTGCCAGCAGCCTTAGCGGGGGGGCGAACACCGGGGAGCTGTTTTTT,CASSLSGGANTGELFF
TRBV7-2,NA,TRBJ1-2,NA,TGTGCCAGCAGCGTAGGACTCGACTACAACTATGGCTACACCTTC,CASSVGLDYNYGYTF
TRBV3-1/TRBV3-2,once,TRBJ2-7,NA,TGTGCCAGCAGCCTGAGGACGGGACGGCCATACTACGAGCAGTACTTC,CASSLRTGRPYYEQYF
TRBV7-9,NA,TRBJ1-2,TRBD1,TGTGCCAGCAGCTTGACAGGGATCCGAGCCTACACCTTC,CASSLTGIRAYTF
TRBV12-5,NA,TRBJ1-3,NA,TGTGCTAGTGGTTTTGTGCACCGGGACTGGAGGGACACCATATATTTT,CASGFVHRDWRDTIYF
TRBV7-2,few,TRBJ2-4,NA,TGTGCCAGCAGCCGCGCCGGGACCCGAGAGTACTTC,CASSRAGTREYF
TRBV19,few,TRBJ2-1,TRBD2,TGTGCCACCAAACCGAACCTAGCGGGGTACAATGAGCAGTTCTTC,CATKPNLAGYNEQFF
TRBV7-8,NA,TRBJ1-4,NA,TGTGCCAGCAGCTTAGGTGGGGGATTAGGTGAAAAACTGTTTTTT,CASSLGGGLGEKLFF
TRBV6-5,NA,TRBJ1-1,NA,TGTGCCAGCAGATTCTCAGGGACCACTGAAGCTTTCTTT,CASRFSGTTEAFF
TRBV4-3,NA,TRBJ1-2,NA,TGCGCCAGCAGCCAGAACAGGGCAGACTATGGCTACACCTTC,CASSQNRADYGYTF
TRBV3-1/TRBV3-2,NA,TRBJ1-3,TRBD1,TGTGCCAGCAGCCCGACAGGGTCAGGAAACACCATATATTTT,CASSPTGSGNTIYF
TRBV19,once,TRBJ2-1,NA,TGTGCCAGTAGTATAGGAACGCGGGCCGGCTACAATGAGCAGTTCTTC,CASSIGTRAGYNEQFF
TRBV3-1/TRBV3-2,NA,TRBJ2-7,NA,TGTGCCAGCAGCCAAATAGATTACGAGCAGTACTTC,CASSQIDYEQYF
TRBV9,NA,TRBJ2-1,NA,TGTGCCAGCAGCCGCGGGGAGCCGCCCTCCTACAATGAGCAGTTCTTC,CASSRGEPPSYNEQFF
TRBV7-9,NA,TRBJ1-5,TRBD1,TGTGCCAGCAGCTTACAGGGGGCCAATCAGCCCCAGCATTTT,CASSLQGANQPQHF
TRBV6-6,NA,TRBJ1-2,NA,TGTGCCAGCAGTCCAGGGGACGGTGCTAACTATGGCTACACCTTC,CASSPGDGANYGYTF
TRBV18,NA,TRBJ1-2,NA,TGTGCCAGCTCACCGAGGGGGAGGGAAGGCTACACCTTC,CASSPRGREGYTF
TRBV6-1,medium-sized,TRBJ1-6,NA,TGTGCCAGCAGTGAACAGGTTCGAGCCGAGAATTCACCCCTCCACTTT,CASSEQVRAENSPLHF
TRBV28,NA,TRBJ1-1,NA,TGTGCCAGCAGTTTTGGAGGGAACACTGAAGCTTTCTTT,CASSFGGNTEAFF
TRBV19,NA,TRBJ1-1,NA,TGTGCCAGTAGTCCCGGGGGGAGATCGAACACTGAAGCTTTCTTT,CASSPGGRSNTEAFF
TRBV5-8,NA,TRBJ1-2,NA,TGTGCCAGCAGCCGGACCCTTAACTATGGCTACACCTTC,CASSRTLNYGYTF
TRBV6-2/TRBV6-3,NA,TRBJ1-5,NA,TGTGCCAGCAGTTACGGGGATGGCAATCAGCCCCAGCATTTT,CASSYGDGNQPQHF
TRBV4-2,NA,TRBJ1-6,NA,TGTGCCAGCAGCCAAGCGACAGTAAGCTCCTATAATTCACCCCTCCACTTT,CASSQATVSSYNSPLHF
TRBV19,NA,TRBJ1-6,TRBD1,TGTGCCAGTAGACATGCGGGACAGGGAAAATCACCCCTCCACTTT,CASRHAGQGKSPLHF
TRBV11-3,NA,TRBJ2-7,NA,TGTGCCAGCAGCATCGAGGGACACTACGAGCAGTACTTC,CASSIEGHYEQYF
TRBV6-1,NA,TRBJ1-6,NA,TGTGCCAGCAGTGAAGATCCCGGGGCAAATTCACCCCTCCACTTT,CASSEDPGANSPLHF
TRBV5-6,NA,TRBJ1-2,NA,TGTGCCAGCAGCTTAAGCTTCCAGGGACCCTATGGCTACACCTTC,CASSLSFQGPYGYTF
TRBV18,NA,TRBJ2-3,NA,TGTGCCAGCTCACCAGGGGACCCCCCAGATACGCAGTATTTT,CASSPGDPPDTQYF
TRBV4-1,NA,TRBJ1-1,NA,TGCGCCAGCAGCGGGGGTTACACTGAAGCTTTCTTT,CASSGGYTEAFF
TRBV6-2/TRBV6-3,NA,TRBJ1-1,NA,TGTGCCAGCAGTTATTTAGGGCAGGACGAAGCTTTCTTT,CASSYLGQDEAFF
TRBV28,NA,TRBJ1-5,NA,TGTGCCAGCAGTGCTATGGATTGGGGTTATAACAATCAGCCCCAGCATTTT,CASSAMDWGYNNQPQHF
TRBV24-1,NA,TRBJ2-5,NA,TGTGCCACCAGTGATTCGGGGGAAGAGACCCAGTACTTC,CATSDSGEETQYF
TRBV19,NA,TRBJ1-1,NA,TGTGCCAGTAGTATGTCGGAGAACACTGAAGCTTTCTTT,CASSMSENTEAFF
TRBV4-3,NA,TRBJ1-1,NA,TGCGCCAGCAGCCCAGCCGGGGGATCTCTAATGAACACTGAAGCTTTCTTT,CASSPAGGSLMNTEAFF
TRBV4-1,NA,TRBJ1-1,TRBD1,TGCGCCAGCAGCCAAGAGGACAGGGGTATTGCTTTCTTT,CASSQEDRGIAFF
TRBV7-3,NA,TRBJ2-1,TRBD1,TGTGCCAGCGGACAGGGGGCTTACAATGAGCAGTTCTTC,CASGQGAYNEQFF
TRBV10-3,NA,TRBJ1-2,NA,TGTGCCGCCGGACATTCGGGCTACACCTTC,CAAGHSGYTF
TRBV19,NA,TRBJ2-1,NA,TGTGCCAGTAGTATAGGTTCCACAGGAAATGAGCAGTTCTTC,CASSIGSTGNEQFF